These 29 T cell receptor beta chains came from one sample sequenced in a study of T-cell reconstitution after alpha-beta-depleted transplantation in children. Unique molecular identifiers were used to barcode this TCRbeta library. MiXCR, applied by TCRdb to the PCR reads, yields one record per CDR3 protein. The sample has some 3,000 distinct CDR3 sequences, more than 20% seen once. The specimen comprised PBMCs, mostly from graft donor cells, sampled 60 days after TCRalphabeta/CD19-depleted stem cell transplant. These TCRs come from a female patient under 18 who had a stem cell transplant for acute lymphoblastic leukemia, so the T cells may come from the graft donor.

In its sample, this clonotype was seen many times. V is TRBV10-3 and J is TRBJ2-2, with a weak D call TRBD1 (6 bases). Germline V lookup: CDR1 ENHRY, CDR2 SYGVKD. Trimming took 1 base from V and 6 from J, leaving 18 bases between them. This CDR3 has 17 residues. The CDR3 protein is CAISELGPSKGAGELFF. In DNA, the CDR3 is TGTGCCATCAGTGAGTTGGGACCAAGTAAGGGGGCCGGGGAGCTGTTTTTT.

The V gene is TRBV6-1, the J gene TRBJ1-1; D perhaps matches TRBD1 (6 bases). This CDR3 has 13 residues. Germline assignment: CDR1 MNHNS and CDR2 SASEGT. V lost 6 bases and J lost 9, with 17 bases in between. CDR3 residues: CASSRGTNWQAFF. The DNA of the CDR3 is TGTGCCAGCAGCCGCGGGACAAATTGGCAAGCTTTCTTT.

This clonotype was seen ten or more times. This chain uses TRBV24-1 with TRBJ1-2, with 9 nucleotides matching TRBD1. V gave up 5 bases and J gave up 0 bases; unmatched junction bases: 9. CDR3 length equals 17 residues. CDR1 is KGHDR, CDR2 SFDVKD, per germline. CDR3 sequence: CATSGLDRGKANYGYTF. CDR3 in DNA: TGTGCCACCAGTGGGTTGGACAGGGGTAAAGCTAACTATGGCTACACCTTC.

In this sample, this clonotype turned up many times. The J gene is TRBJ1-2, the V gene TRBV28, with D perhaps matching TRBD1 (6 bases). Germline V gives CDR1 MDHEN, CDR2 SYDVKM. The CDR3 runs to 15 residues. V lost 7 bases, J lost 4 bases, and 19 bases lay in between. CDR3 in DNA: TGTGCCAGCACCGACAGTCGGGGGGCGGTCTATGGCTACACCTTC. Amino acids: CASTDSRGAVYGYTF.

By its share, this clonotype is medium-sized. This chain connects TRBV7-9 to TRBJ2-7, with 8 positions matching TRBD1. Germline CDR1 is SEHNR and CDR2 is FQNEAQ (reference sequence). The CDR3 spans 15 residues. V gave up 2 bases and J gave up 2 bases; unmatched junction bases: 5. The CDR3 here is CASSLYRGSPYEQYF. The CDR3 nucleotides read TGTGCCAGCAGCTTATACAGGGGGTCGCCCTACGAGCAGTACTTC.

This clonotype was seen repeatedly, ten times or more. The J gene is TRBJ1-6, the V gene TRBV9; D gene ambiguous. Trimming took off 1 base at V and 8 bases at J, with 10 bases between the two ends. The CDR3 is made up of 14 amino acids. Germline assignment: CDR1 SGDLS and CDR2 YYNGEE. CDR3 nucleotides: TGTGCCAGCAGCGTATTTTTGTGGGATTCACCCCTCCACTTT. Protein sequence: CASSVFLWDSPLHF.

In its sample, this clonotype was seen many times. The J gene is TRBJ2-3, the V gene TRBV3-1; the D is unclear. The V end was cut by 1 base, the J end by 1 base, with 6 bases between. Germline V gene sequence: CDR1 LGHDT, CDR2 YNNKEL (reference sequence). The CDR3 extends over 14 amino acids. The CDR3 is CASSQGGGTDTQYF. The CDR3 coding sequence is TGTGCCAGCAGCCAAGGAGGCGGCACAGATACGCAGTATTTT.

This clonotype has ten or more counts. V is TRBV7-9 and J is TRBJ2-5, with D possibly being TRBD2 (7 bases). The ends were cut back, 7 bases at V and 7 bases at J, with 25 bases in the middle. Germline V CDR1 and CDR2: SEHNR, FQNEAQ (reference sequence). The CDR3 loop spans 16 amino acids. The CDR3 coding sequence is TGTGCCAGCACCTATCCCTTGGGGGGGCCCATCCCGACCCAGTACTTC. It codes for CASTYPLGGPIPTQYF.

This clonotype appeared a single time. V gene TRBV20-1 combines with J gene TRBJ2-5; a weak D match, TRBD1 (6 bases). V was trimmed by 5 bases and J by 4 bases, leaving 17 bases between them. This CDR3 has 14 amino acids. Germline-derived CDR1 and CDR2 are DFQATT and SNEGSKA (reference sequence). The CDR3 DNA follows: TGCAGTGCTGGGAAGACACAGGGTACAGAGACCCAGTACTTC. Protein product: CSAGKTQGTETQYF.

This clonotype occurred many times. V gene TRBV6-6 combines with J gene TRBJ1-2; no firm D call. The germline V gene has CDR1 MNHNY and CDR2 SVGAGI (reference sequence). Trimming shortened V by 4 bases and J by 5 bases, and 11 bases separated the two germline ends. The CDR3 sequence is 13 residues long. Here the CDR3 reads CASSSPRLYGYTF. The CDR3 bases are TGTGCCAGCAGTTCCCCCAGGCTTTATGGCTACACCTTC.

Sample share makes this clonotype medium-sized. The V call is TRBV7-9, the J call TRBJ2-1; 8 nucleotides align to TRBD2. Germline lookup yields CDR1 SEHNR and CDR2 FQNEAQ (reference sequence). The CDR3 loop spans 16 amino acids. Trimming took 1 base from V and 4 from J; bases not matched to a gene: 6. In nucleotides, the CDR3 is TGTGCCAGCAGCTTAGACTGGGGACTAGGGTACAATGAGCAGTTCTTC. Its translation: CASSLDWGLGYNEQFF.

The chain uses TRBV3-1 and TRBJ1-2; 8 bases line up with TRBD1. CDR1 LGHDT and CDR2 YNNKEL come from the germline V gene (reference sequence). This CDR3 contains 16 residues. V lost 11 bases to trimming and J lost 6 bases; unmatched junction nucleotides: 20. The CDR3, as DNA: TGTGCCTCCTGCCTCTCAAGCCTACAGGGGGTCCATGGCTACACCTTC. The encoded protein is CASCLSSLQGVHGYTF.

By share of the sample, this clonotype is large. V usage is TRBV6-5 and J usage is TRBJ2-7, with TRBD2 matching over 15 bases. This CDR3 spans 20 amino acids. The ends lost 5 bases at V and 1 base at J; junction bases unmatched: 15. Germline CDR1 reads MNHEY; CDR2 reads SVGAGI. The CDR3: CASSPRPGLAGGPGSYEQYF. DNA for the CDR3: TGTGCCAGCAGTCCACGTCCAGGACTAGCGGGGGGGCCTGGTTCCTACGAGCAGTACTTC.

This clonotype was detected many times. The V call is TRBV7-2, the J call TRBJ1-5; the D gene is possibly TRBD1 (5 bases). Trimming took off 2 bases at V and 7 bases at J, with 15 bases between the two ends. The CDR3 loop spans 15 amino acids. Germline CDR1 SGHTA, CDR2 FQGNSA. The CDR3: CASSLRARVGQPQHF. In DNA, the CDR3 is TGTGCCAGCAGCTTAAGGGCCAGGGTAGGGCAGCCCCAGCATTTT.

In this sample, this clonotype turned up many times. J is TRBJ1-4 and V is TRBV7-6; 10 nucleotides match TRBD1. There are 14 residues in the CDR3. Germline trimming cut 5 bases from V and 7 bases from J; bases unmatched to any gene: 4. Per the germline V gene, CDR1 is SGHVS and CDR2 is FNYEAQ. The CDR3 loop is CASSIRDRGEKLFF. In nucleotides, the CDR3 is TGTGCCAGCAGCATTCGGGACAGGGGTGAAAAACTGTTTTTT. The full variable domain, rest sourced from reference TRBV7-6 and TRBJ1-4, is GAGVSQSPRYKVTKRGQDVALRCDPISGHVSLYWYRQALGQGPEFLTYFNYEAQQDKSGLPNDRFSAERPEGSISTLTIQRTEQRDSAMYRCASSIRDRGEKLFFGSGTQLSVL.

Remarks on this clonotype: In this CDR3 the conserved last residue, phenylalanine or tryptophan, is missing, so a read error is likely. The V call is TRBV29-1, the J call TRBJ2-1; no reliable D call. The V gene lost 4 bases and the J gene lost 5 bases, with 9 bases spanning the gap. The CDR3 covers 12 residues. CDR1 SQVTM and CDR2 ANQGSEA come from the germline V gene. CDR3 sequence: CSVGSVHNEQFS. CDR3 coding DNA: TGCAGCGTTGGGAGTGTCCACAATGAGCAGTTCTCC.

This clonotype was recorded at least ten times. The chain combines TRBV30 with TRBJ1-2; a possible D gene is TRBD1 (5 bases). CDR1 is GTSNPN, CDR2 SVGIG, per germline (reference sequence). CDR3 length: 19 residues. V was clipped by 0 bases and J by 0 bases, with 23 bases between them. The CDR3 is CAWSVLGWNRRPSNYGYTF. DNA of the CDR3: TGTGCCTGGAGTGTACTAGGTTGGAACAGGAGACCCTCTAACTATGGCTACACCTTC.

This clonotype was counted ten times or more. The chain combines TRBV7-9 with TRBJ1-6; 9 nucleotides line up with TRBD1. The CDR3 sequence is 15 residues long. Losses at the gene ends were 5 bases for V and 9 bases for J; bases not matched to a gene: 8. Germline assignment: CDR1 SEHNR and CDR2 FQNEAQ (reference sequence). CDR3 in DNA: TGTGCCAGCAGCGCCGGGGACAGGGAGACTTCACCCCTCCACTTT. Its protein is CASSAGDRETSPLHF.

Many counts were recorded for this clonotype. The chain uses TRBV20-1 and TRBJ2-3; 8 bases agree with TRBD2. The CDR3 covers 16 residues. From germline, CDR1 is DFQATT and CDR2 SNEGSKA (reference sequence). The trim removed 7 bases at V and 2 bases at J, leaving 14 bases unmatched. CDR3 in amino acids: CSVLAGLAGYTDTQYF. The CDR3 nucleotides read TGCAGTGTCTTGGCCGGATTAGCGGGGTACACAGATACGCAGTATTTT.

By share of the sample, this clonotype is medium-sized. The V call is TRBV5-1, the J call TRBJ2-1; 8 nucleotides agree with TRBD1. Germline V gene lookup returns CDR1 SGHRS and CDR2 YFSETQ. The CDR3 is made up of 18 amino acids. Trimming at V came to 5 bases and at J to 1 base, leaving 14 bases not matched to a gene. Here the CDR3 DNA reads TGCGCCAGCAGTGGACAGGGAGTATTCGGAATATCCTACAATGAGCAGTTCTTC. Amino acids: CASSGQGVFGISYNEQFF. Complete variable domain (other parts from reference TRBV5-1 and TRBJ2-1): KAGVTQTPRYLIKTRGQQVTLSCSPISGHRSVSWYQQTPGQGLQFLFEYFSETQRNKGNFPGRFSGRQFSNSRSEMNVSTLELGDSALYLCASSGQGVFGISYNEQFFGPGTRLTVL.

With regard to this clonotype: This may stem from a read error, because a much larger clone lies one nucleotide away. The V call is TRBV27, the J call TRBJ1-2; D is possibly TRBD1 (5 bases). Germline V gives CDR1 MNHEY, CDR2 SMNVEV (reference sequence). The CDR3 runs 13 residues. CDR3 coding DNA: TGTGCCAGCAGTGCCACAGGATTGTGGGGCTACCCCTTC. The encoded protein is CASSATGLWGYPF.

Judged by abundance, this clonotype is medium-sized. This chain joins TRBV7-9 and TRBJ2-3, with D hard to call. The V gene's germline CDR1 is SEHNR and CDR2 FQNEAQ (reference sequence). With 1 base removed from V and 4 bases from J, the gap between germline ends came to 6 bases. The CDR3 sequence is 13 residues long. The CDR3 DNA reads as TGTGCCAGCAGCTTAGGGTGGGCAGATACGCAGTATTTT. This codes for CASSLGWADTQYF. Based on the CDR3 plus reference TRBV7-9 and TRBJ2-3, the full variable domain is DTGVSQNPRHKITKRGQNVTFRCDPISEHNRLYWYRQTLGQGPEFLTYFQNEAQLEKSRLLSDRFSAERPKGSFSTLEIQRTEQGDSAMYLCASSLGWADTQYFGPGTRLTVL.

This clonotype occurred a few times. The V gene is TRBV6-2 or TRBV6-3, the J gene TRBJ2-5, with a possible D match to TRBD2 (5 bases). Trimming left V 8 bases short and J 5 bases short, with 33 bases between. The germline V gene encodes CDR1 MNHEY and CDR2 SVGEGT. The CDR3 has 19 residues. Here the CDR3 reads CASLSSWGAIRRRWETQYF. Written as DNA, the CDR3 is TGTGCCAGCCTTTCTTCCTGGGGAGCGATCCGCCGTCGTTGGGAGACCCAGTACTTC.

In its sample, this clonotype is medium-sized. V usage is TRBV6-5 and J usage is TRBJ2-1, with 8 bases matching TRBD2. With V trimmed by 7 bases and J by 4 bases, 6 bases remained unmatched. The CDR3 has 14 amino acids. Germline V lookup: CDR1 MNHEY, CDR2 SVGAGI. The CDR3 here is CASKGTRAYNEQFF. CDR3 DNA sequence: TGTGCCAGCAAAGGGACTAGAGCATACAATGAGCAGTTCTTC.

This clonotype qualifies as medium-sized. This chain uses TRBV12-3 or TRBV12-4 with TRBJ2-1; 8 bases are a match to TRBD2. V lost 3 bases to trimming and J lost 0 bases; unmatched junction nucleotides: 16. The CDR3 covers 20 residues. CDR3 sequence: CASSFAGWLAGLSSYNEQFF. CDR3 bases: TGTGCCAGCAGTTTTGCTGGTTGGCTAGCGGGCCTGAGCTCCTACAATGAGCAGTTCTTC.

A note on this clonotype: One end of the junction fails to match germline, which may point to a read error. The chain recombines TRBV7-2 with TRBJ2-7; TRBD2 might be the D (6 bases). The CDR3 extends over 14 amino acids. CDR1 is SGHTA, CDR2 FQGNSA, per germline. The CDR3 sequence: CASSAGRQSYAQYF. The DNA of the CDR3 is TGTGCCAGCAGCGCGGGGAGGCAGTCCTACGCGCAGTACTTC.

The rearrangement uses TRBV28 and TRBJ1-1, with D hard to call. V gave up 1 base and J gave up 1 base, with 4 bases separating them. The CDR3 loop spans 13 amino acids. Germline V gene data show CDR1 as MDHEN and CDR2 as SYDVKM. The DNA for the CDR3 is TGTGCCAGCAGTTTATTGGGGAACACTGAAGCTTTCTTT. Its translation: CASSLLGNTEAFF.

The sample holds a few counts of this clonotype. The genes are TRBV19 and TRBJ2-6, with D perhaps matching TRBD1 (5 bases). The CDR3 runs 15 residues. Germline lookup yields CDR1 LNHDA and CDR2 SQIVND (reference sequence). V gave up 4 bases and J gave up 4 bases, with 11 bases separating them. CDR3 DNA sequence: TGTGCCAGTAGTACCCAGGGAAACGGGGCCAACGTCCTGACTTTC. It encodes CASSTQGNGANVLTF. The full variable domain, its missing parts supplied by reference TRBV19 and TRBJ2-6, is DGGITQSPKYLFRKEGQNVTLSCEQNLNHDAMYWYRQDPGQGLRLIYYSQIVNDFQKGDIAEGYSVSREKKESFPLTVTSAQKNPTAFYLCASSTQGNGANVLTFGAGSRLTVL.

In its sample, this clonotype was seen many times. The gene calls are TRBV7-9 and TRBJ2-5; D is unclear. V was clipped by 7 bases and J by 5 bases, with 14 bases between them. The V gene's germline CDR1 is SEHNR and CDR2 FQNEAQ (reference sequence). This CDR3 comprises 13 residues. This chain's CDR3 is CASKKGSEETQYF. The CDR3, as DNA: TGTGCCAGCAAGAAGGGTTCTGAGGAGACCCAGTACTTC.